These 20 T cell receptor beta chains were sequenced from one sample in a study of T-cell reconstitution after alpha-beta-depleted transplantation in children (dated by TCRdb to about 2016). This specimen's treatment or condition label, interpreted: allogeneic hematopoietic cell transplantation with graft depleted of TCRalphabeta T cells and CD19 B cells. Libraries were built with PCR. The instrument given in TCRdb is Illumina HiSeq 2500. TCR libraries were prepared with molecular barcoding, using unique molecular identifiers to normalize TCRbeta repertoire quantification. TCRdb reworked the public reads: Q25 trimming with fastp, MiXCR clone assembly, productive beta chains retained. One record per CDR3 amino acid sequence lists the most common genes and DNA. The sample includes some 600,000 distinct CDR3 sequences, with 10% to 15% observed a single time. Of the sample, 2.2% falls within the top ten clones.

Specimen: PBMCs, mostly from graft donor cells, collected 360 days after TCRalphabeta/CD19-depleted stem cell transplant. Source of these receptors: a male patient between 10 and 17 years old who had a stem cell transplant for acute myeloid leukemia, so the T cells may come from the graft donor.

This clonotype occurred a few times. The CDR3, as DNA: TGTGCCAGCAGTTGGGGGGGTGAGGAGACCCAGTACTTC. It yields the protein CASSWGGEETQYF. V usage is TRBV12-3 or TRBV12-4 and J usage is TRBJ2-5; 7 bases match TRBD2. This CDR3 comprises 13 residues. J lost 5 bases, V lost 4 bases, and 4 bases had no gene match.

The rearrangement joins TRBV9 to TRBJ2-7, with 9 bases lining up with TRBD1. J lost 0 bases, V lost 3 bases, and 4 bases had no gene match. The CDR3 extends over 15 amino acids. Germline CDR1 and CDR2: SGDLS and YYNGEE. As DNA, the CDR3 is TGTGCCAGCAGCGCGACAGGGGGTCTCTCCTACGAGCAGTACTTC. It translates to CASSATGGLSYEQYF.

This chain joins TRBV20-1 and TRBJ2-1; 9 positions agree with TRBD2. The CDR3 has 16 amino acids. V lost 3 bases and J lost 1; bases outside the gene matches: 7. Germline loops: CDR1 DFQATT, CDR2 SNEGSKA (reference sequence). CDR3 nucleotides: TGCAGTGCTAGGAACCCGACTAGCGGATCCTACAATGAGCAGTTCTTC. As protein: CSARNPTSGSYNEQFF.

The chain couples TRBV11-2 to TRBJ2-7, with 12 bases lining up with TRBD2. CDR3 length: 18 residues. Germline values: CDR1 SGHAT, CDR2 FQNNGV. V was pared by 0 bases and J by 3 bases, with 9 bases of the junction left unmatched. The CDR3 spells CASSLEVRGLAGNYEQYF. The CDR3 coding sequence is TGTGCCAGCAGCTTAGAAGTAAGAGGACTAGCGGGAAACTACGAGCAGTACTTC.

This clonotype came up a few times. The CDR3 nucleotides read TGTGCCAGCAGTTACTCGATCGGGACAGTTGGGGGAAAACTGTTTTTT. Translation: CASSYSIGTVGGKLFF. The chain combines TRBV6-5 with TRBJ1-4, with 7 bases that match TRBD1. CDR1 MNHEY and CDR2 SVGAGI come from the germline V gene. J lost 10 bases, V lost 0 bases, and 11 bases had no gene match. There are 16 residues in the CDR3.

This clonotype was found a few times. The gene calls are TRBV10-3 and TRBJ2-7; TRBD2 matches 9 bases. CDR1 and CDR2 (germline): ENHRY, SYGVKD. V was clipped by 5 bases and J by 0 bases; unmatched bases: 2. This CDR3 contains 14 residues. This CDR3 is CAISSGRTSYEQYF. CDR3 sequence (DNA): TGTGCCATCAGTAGCGGGAGGACCTCCTACGAGCAGTACTTC.

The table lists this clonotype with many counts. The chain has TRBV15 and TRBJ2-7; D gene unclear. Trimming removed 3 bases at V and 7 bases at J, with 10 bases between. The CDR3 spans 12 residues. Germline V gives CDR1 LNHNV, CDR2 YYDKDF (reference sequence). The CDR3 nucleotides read TGTGCCACCAGCAGCTTTGCTTGGGAGCAGTACTTC. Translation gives CATSSFAWEQYF.

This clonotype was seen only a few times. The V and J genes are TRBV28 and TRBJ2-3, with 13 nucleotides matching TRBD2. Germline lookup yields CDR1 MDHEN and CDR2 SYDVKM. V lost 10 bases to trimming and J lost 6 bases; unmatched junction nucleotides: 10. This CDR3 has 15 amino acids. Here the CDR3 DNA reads TGTGCCACCGGGACTAGCGGGGAGGGTTGGGATACGCAGTATTTT. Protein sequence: CATGTSGEGWDTQYF.

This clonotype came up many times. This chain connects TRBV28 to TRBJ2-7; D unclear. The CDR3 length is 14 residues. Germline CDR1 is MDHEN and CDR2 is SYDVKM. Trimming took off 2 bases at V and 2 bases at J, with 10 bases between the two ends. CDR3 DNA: TGTGCCAGCAGTTTACTCCCTTTAACCTACGAGCAGTACTTC. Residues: CASSLLPLTYEQYF.

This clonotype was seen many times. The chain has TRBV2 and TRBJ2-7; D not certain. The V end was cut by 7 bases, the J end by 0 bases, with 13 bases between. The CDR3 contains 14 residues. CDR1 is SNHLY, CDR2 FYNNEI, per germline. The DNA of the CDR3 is TGTGCCAGCACCGAACCCGGCCCCTCCTACGAGCAGTACTTC. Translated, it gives CASTEPGPSYEQYF.

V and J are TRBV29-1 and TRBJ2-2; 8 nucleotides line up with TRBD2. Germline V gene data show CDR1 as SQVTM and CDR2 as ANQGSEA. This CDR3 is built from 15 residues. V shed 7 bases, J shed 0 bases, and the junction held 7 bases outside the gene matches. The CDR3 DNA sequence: TGCAGCGGTCGGGTAGCGGGGACGAACACCGGGGAGCTGTTTTTT. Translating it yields CSGRVAGTNTGELFF.

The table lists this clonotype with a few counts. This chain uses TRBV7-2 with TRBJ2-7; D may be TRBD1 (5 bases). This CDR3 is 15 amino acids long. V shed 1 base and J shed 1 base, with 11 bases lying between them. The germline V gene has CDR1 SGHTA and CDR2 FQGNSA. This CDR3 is CASSLDPGLSYEQYF. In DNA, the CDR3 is TGTGCCAGCAGCTTAGACCCAGGGTTATCCTACGAGCAGTACTTC.

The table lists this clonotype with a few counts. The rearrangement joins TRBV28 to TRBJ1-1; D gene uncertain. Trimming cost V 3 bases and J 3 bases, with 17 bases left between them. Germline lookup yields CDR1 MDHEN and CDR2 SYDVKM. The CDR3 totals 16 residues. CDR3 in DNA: TGTGCCAGCAGTTTGCCTATCTCGAGGTGGGACACTGAAGCTTTCTTT. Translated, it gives CASSLPISRWDTEAFF.

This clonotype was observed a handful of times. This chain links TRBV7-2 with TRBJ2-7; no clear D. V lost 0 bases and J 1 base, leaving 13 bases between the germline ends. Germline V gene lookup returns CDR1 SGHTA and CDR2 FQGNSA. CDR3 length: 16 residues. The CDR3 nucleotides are TGTGCCAGCAGCTTAGCGCAGGCGGTAAAGTCCTACGAGCAGTACTTC. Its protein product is CASSLAQAVKSYEQYF.

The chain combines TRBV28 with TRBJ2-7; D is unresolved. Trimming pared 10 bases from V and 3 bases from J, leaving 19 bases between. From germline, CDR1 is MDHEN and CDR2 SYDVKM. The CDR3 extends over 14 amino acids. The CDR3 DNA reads TGTGCCACAACAAAAGCCCCCGCCAACTACGAGCAGTACTTC. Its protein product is CATTKAPANYEQYF.

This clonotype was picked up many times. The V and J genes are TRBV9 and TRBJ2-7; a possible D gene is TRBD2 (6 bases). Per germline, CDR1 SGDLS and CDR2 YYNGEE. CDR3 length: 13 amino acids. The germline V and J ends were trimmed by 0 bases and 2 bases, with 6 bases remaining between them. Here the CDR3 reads CASSVAGAYEQYF. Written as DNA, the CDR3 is TGTGCCAGCAGCGTAGCGGGGGCCTACGAGCAGTACTTC. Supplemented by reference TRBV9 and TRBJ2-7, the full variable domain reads DSGVTQTPKHLITATGQRVTLRCSPRSGDLSVYWYQQSLDQGLQFLIQYYNGEERAKGNILERFSAQQFPDLHSELNLSSLELGDSALYFCASSVAGAYEQYFGPGTRLTVT.

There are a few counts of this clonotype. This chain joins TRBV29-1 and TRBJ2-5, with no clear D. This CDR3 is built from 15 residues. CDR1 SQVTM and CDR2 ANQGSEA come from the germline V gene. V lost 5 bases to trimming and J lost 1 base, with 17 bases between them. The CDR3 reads CSVSLVVGTQETQYF. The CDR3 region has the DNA TGCAGCGTTTCCCTCGTGGTGGGTACCCAAGAGACCCAGTACTTC.

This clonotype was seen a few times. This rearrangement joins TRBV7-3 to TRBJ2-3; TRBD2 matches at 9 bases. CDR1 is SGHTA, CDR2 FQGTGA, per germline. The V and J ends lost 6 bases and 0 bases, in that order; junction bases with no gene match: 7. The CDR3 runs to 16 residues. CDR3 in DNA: TGTGCCAGCAGGGTAGCGGGAGCCCCCAGCACAGATACGCAGTATTTT. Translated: CASRVAGAPSTDTQYF.

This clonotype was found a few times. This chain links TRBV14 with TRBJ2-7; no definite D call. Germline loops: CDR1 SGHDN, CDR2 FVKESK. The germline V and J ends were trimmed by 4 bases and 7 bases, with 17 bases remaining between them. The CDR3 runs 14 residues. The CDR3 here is CASSPVGLTKEQYF. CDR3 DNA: TGTGCCAGCAGCCCTGTAGGGCTTACAAAAGAGCAGTACTTC.

In DNA form, the CDR3 reads TGTGCCAGCAGCGTAGGGGGACCCTACGAGCAGTACTTC. Protein sequence: CASSVGGPYEQYF. The V gene is TRBV9, the J gene TRBJ2-7; D assignment may be TRBD1 or TRBD2 (5 bases each). CDR1 is SGDLS, CDR2 YYNGEE, per germline. This CDR3 region has 13 residues. V lost 0 bases and J 2 bases, leaving 6 bases between the germline ends.